What follows is one T cell receptor (beta chain) and its context. As yet, its antigen is unknown. TCRdb's copy holds only in-frame clones and misses some; the assay was immunoSEQ multiplex PCR. The table includes roughly 64,000 clones, around 90% detected once. The sample is drawn from a study of OX40 agonist ivuxolimab in advanced cancers. The study, taken as a whole, reports: In general, CD8+ T cells held more expanded clones than CD4+ did, on average.

CDR3 size: 16 residues. Trimming took 4 bases from V and 2 from J; bases not matched to a gene: 6. The V gene's germline CDR1 is SGDLS and CDR2 YYNGEE. Autoimmune disease history or systemic immunosuppression disqualified patients. The chain carries TRBV9 and TRBJ2-6, with 7 bases fitting TRBD1. The source was CD4+ or CD8+ T cells sorted from blood, collected in a trial of the OX40 agonist ivuxolimab. The TCR comes from an adult with an advanced solid tumor such as melanoma, head and neck, liver or kidney cancer. The CDR3 loop is CASSITGEAGANVLTF. DNA for the CDR3: TGTGCCAGCAGCATAACAGGGGAAGCTGGGGCCAACGTCCTGACTTTC.